This entry is about one T cell receptor (beta chain). Its cognate antigen is unknown. The source of the sample is a study of shared clonotypes between healthy human individuals. Sequencing was performed with immunoSEQ multiplex PCR; in TCRdb, only in-frame clones are kept and a portion is missing. The sample holds approximately 2,300,000 clones, just under 95% seen once. Study-wide results and caveats: With a few donors compared, roughly 5% of naive CD4 clonotypes were shared.

The CDR3 is made up of 19 amino acids. In germline, CDR1 is MNHEY, CDR2 SMNVEV (reference sequence). Trimming took 6 bases from V and 0 from J; bases not matched to a gene: 16. The specimen sequenced was naive CD4+ T cells from PBMCs. Specified subset: CD45RA+ positively selected. The sequence was obtained from a man younger than 30 in good health. Some clones in this sample may be carry-over from other donors' samples. The rearrangement joins TRBV27 to TRBJ2-7; TRBD1 aligns across 11 bases. The CDR3 loop is CASSLGTGGSGPSSYEQYF. The CDR3 nucleotides read TGTGCCAGCAGCCTGGGGACAGGGGGTAGCGGGCCGAGCTCCTACGAGCAGTACTTC.